A single sample is the source of the 5 T cell receptor beta chains below, sequenced in a study of blood T cell repertoires in COVID-19. Method: immunoSEQ multiplex PCR; TCRdb's copy keeps in-frame clones and lacks some. Counted here are 350,000 to 450,000 clones, roughly 90% occurring once; the ten biggest clones make up just over 7%. Sequencing input: peripheral blood. These receptors were obtained from an older woman with COVID-19, enrolled during active disease.

This rearrangement joins TRBV7-2 to TRBJ1-2; D not certain. Germline V CDR1 and CDR2: SGHTA, FQGNSA. The CDR3 runs 14 residues. Trimming shortened V by 5 bases and J by 6 bases, and 16 bases separated the two germline ends. In DNA form, the CDR3 reads TGTGCCAGCAGCCCCGCCGGAATCGGGAATGGCTACACCTTC. Translated: CASSPAGIGNGYTF.

This clone was picked up one time. This sequence joins TRBV29-1 and TRBJ2-5; possibly TRBD1 for D (6 bases). Germline CDR1 reads SQVTM; CDR2 reads ANQGSEA. The V gene lost 6 bases and the J gene lost 1 base, with 24 bases spanning the gap. This CDR3 spans 17 amino acids. CDR3 DNA sequence: TGCAGCGTCCACGGGGCAGGGGCTAGCCGACCCCAAGAGACCCAGTACTTC. Encoded protein: CSVHGAGASRPQETQYF.

This clone was observed once. This chain connects TRBV6-6 to TRBJ2-3; 10 nucleotides line up with TRBD1. V was clipped by 5 bases and J by 0 bases; unmatched bases: 5. The CDR3 has 16 amino acids. In germline, CDR1 is MNHNY, CDR2 SVGAGI (reference sequence). CDR3 nucleotides: TGTGCCAGCAGTCGACAGGGACAGGGGAGCACAGATACGCAGTATTTT. Translation gives CASSRQGQGSTDTQYF.

This rearrangement joins TRBV7-3 to TRBJ1-1, with no clear D. The CDR3 length is 15 residues. CDR1 is SGHTA and CDR2 is FQGTGA in the germline V gene. V lost 4 bases and J 1 base, leaving 13 bases between the germline ends. Here the CDR3 reads CASSSTGAGNTEAFF. DNA for the CDR3: TGTGCCAGCAGCTCAACGGGAGCGGGGAACACTGAAGCTTTCTTT.

Only one count was recorded for this clone. This rearrangement joins TRBV7-3 to TRBJ2-2; a possible D gene is TRBD1 (5 bases). Trimming removed 10 bases at V and 1 base at J, with 13 bases between. CDR1 and CDR2 (germline): SGHTA, FQGTGA. The CDR3 extends over 14 amino acids. CDR3 coding DNA: TGTGCCACCGCTTGGCAGGGGAACACCGGGGAGCTGTTTTTT. This encodes CATAWQGNTGELFF.